Below, 24 T cell receptor beta chains from the same sample are listed, as sequenced in a study of shared clonotypes between healthy human individuals. Selected positively for CCR7 and CD45RO-negative, naive CD8 cells excluded terminally differentiated effector memory CD45RA+ cells. TCRdb's table, derived via immunoSEQ multiplex PCR, lists solely in-frame clones and lacks some. The repertoire holds more than 2 million clones, roughly 95% seen once, with roughly 1% in the top ten. Sample: naive CD8+ T cells sorted from blood. The receptor source for this set is a man between 18 and 35 years old in good health.

The V and J genes are TRBV9 and TRBJ1-5; possible D gene TRBD1, 5 bases. V shed 3 bases and J shed 3 bases, with 10 bases lying between them. There are 14 residues in the CDR3. Germline CDR1 is SGDLS and CDR2 is YYNGEE. The CDR3 is CASSAGNSNQPQHF. CDR3 nucleotides: TGTGCCAGCAGCGCAGGGAACTCCAATCAGCCCCAGCATTTT.

The V and J genes are TRBV7-2 and TRBJ1-6; 7 bases line up with TRBD1. Germline V gene lookup returns CDR1 SGHTA and CDR2 FQGNSA. Germline trimming cut 1 base from V and 8 bases from J; bases unmatched to any gene: 2. There are 14 residues in the CDR3. For the CDR3, the DNA is TGTGCCAGCAGCTTAGTCGGACAGGATTCACCCCTCCACTTT. This sequence encodes CASSLVGQDSPLHF.

The rearrangement joins TRBV2 to TRBJ2-5; TRBD1 matches 8 bases. Germline CDR1 SNHLY, CDR2 FYNNEI. J lost 1 base, V lost 1 base, and 5 bases had no gene match. There are 16 residues in the CDR3. Here the CDR3 reads CASSEVVQGVQETQYF. The CDR3 nucleotides are TGTGCCAGCAGTGAAGTGGTACAGGGGGTCCAAGAGACCCAGTACTTC.

This clone was seen only once. The chain uses TRBV2 and TRBJ2-7, with 10 bases that match TRBD2. The CDR3 runs to 14 residues. The J segment lost 9 bases and the V segment lost 3 bases, leaving 8 bases of the junction unmatched. CDR1 and CDR2 from the germline V gene are SNHLY and FYNNEI. CDR3: CASSEPTSGAAQYF. The DNA for the CDR3 is TGTGCCAGCAGTGAGCCCACTAGCGGGGCCGCGCAGTACTTC.

A remark on this clone: At the DNA level, this CDR3 is encoded by other sequences in the same sample as well. V and J are TRBV4-1 and TRBJ2-7; D not certain. In germline, CDR1 is MGHRA, CDR2 YSYEKL. Trimming cost V 3 bases and J 0 bases, with 9 bases left between them. The length of the CDR3 is 14 residues. CDR3 protein: CASSQTGLSYEQYF. In DNA, the CDR3 is TGCGCCAGCAGCCAGACGGGCCTCTCCTACGAGCAGTACTTC.

The chain employs TRBV27 and TRBJ1-2; 9 bases are a match to TRBD1. The CDR3 spans 15 residues. The J segment lost 3 bases and the V segment lost 3 bases, leaving 5 bases of the junction unmatched. The germline V gene has CDR1 MNHEY and CDR2 SMNVEV (reference sequence). In nucleotides, the CDR3 is TGTGCCAGCAGTTTCCTGGGACAGGGTTACTATGGCTACACCTTC. Its translation: CASSFLGQGYYGYTF.

The chain joins TRBV4-2 to TRBJ2-3; D remains unclear. The CDR3 runs 11 residues. In germline, CDR1 is LGHNA, CDR2 YNFKEQ. Trimming removed 0 bases from V and 8 bases from J, with 3 bases in between. The CDR3 loop is CASSQEGTQYF. DNA for the CDR3: TGTGCCAGCAGCCAAGAAGGTACGCAGTATTTT.

V is TRBV13 and J is TRBJ1-3; 7 bases fit TRBD1. The J segment lost 2 bases and the V segment lost 2 bases, leaving 0 bases of the junction unmatched. This CDR3 is built from 14 residues. The germline V gene encodes CDR1 PRHDT and CDR2 FYEKMQ (reference sequence). CDR3 sequence (DNA): TGTGCCAGCAGCTTACAGGGGGCTGGAAACACCATATATTTT. The encoded protein is CASSLQGAGNTIYF.

The rearrangement uses TRBV10-1 and TRBJ2-1; TRBD2 agrees at 8 bases. CDR3 size: 16 residues. Germline lookup yields CDR1 WNHNN and CDR2 SYGVQD (reference sequence). The junction had 8 bases not matched to a gene; V was cut back by 2 bases and J by 5 bases. The CDR3 sequence: CASSEEPGLGNNEQFF. CDR3 in DNA: TGCGCCAGCAGTGAGGAGCCGGGACTAGGGAACAATGAGCAGTTCTTC.

V is TRBV27 and J is TRBJ2-7; 8 nucleotides align to TRBD1. V lost 5 bases and J lost 5; bases outside the gene matches: 5. The CDR3 spans 13 residues. The germline V gene encodes CDR1 MNHEY and CDR2 SMNVEV (reference sequence). CDR3 DNA: TGTGCCAGCAGTGACAGGGGTATACACGAGCAGTACTTC. The encoded protein is CASSDRGIHEQYF.

Here the CDR3 reads CASSQDPNRGPNEKLFF. The CDR3 bases are TGCGCCAGCAGCCAAGACCCAAACAGGGGGCCTAATGAAAAACTGTTTTTT. The chain recombines TRBV4-1 with TRBJ1-4; 9 bases are shared with TRBD1. The germline V gene has CDR1 MGHRA and CDR2 YSYEKL. The CDR3 is made up of 17 amino acids. Germline trimming cut 0 bases from V and 3 bases from J; bases unmatched to any gene: 5.

The chain links TRBV9 to TRBJ2-2; TRBD2 agrees at 12 bases. The germline V gene encodes CDR1 SGDLS and CDR2 YYNGEE. J was trimmed by 6 bases and V by 1 base; bases with no gene match: 4. The CDR3 is 16 amino acids. CDR3 in amino acids: CASSVTGLAGSGELFF. The CDR3 region has the DNA TGTGCCAGCAGCGTAACCGGACTAGCGGGATCCGGGGAGCTGTTTTTT.

The CDR3, as DNA: TGTGCCTGGAGTGTACCCCGACGGGACGAAAAACTGTTTTTT. It specifies CAWSVPRRDEKLFF. V gene TRBV30 combines with J gene TRBJ1-4; possibly TRBD1 for D (5 bases). From germline, CDR1 is GTSNPN and CDR2 SVGIG (reference sequence). The CDR3 totals 14 residues. With 0 bases removed from V and 8 bases from J, the gap between germline ends came to 13 bases.

The V gene is TRBV6-6, the J gene TRBJ1-1; tentative D call: TRBD1 (5 bases). Trimming cost V 0 bases and J 11 bases, with 13 bases left between them. The germline gives CDR1 MNHNY, CDR2 SVGAGI (reference sequence). The CDR3 spans 13 residues. As DNA, the CDR3 is TGTGCCAGCAGTTACTCGAAGTCGGGGCTGGCTTTCTTT. Protein product: CASSYSKSGLAFF.

The chain carries TRBV6-1 and TRBJ1-6; 7 bases are shared with TRBD1. Germline trimming cut 4 bases from V and 6 bases from J; bases unmatched to any gene: 12. Germline assignment: CDR1 MNHNS and CDR2 SASEGT. The CDR3 is 17 residues long. The DNA of the CDR3 is TGTGCCAGCAGTGCCCTAACAGGGGTGGTCAGTAATTCACCCCTCCACTTT. It specifies CASSALTGVVSNSPLHF.

The genes are TRBV9 and TRBJ1-1; no firm D call. V was shortened by 4 bases and J by 1 base, with 11 bases between the two germline ends. The CDR3 has 14 amino acids. The germline V gene encodes CDR1 SGDLS and CDR2 YYNGEE. CDR3 sequence: CASSTHDQNTEAFF. The DNA for the CDR3 is TGTGCCAGCAGCACACACGACCAGAACACTGAAGCTTTCTTT.

With regard to this clone: The identical CDR3 is also encoded by other nucleotide sequences in the sample. This chain joins TRBV14 and TRBJ2-7, with no clear D. V was pared by 1 base and J by 3 bases, with 7 bases between. The CDR3 loop spans 13 amino acids. Per the germline V gene, CDR1 is SGHDN and CDR2 is FVKESK. The CDR3 spells CASSQVNSYEQYF. DNA for the CDR3: TGTGCCAGCAGCCAAGTAAACAGCTACGAGCAGTACTTC.

CDR3: CASSQDVDTEAFF. In nucleotides, the CDR3 is TGCGCCAGCAGCCAAGATGTTGACACTGAAGCTTTCTTT. This chain joins TRBV4-3 and TRBJ1-1; D is unresolved. Germline V gives CDR1 LGHNA, CDR2 YSLEER. The CDR3 is 13 amino acids. V shed 0 bases and J shed 3 bases, with 5 bases lying between them.

V is TRBV30 and J is TRBJ1-5; 8 bases map to TRBD1. The CDR3 has 13 amino acids. CDR1 and CDR2 from the germline V gene are GTSNPN and SVGIG (reference sequence). Losses at the gene ends were 3 bases for V and 5 bases for J; bases not matched to a gene: 3. CDR3 DNA sequence: TGTGCCTGGAGCGCAGGGGGCTATCAGCCCCAGCATTTT. Its translation is CAWSAGGYQPQHF.

As to this clone: This specimen includes other DNA sequences encoding the same CDR3. CDR3 protein: CAWSRDSNQPQHF. Here the CDR3 DNA reads TGTGCCTGGAGTAGGGATAGCAATCAGCCCCAGCATTTT. The V and J genes are TRBV30 and TRBJ1-5; no reliable D call. Germline V gives CDR1 GTSNPN, CDR2 SVGIG (reference sequence). The CDR3 loop spans 13 amino acids. With 2 bases removed from V and 0 bases from J, the gap between germline ends came to 5 bases.

This chain uses TRBV4-2 with TRBJ2-7; 10 bases are shared with TRBD1. There are 15 residues in the CDR3. The V gene end was trimmed by 0 bases and the J gene end by 4 bases; junction bases not matched to a gene: 3. Germline CDR1 LGHNA, CDR2 YNFKEQ. The CDR3 DNA follows: TGTGCCAGCAGCCAAGAGGGACAGGGGATTTACGAGCAGTACTTC. The encoded protein is CASSQEGQGIYEQYF.

The rearrangement uses TRBV27 and TRBJ2-5, with D perhaps TRBD1 or TRBD2 (6 bases each). V lost 8 bases to trimming and J lost 4 bases, with 14 bases between them. Germline V gene sequence: CDR1 MNHEY, CDR2 SMNVEV (reference sequence). The CDR3 sequence is 13 residues long. The DNA of the CDR3 is TGTGCCAGCCAAAGGGGGGTTCTAGAGACCCAGTACTTC. It is translated as CASQRGVLETQYF.

As regards this clone: This same CDR3 is encoded by further DNA sequences in the sample. This chain uses TRBV7-9 with TRBJ1-5, with 10 bases lining up with TRBD1. Unmatched junction bases numbered 4, after V lost 5 bases and J lost 6 bases. The CDR3 runs to 14 residues. From germline, CDR1 is SEHNR and CDR2 FQNEAQ (reference sequence). The CDR3 spells CASSPGQGSQPQHF. The CDR3 DNA sequence: TGTGCCAGCAGCCCGGGACAGGGGAGTCAGCCCCAGCATTTT.

The rearrangement joins TRBV27 to TRBJ2-7, with 7 positions matching TRBD1. The CDR3 has 14 amino acids. J lost 6 bases, V lost 3 bases, and 8 bases had no gene match. CDR1 is MNHEY and CDR2 is SMNVEV in the germline V gene (reference sequence). As DNA, the CDR3 is TGTGCCAGCAGTTTGCACCCCGACAGGGCCGAGCAGTACTTC. Its protein is CASSLHPDRAEQYF.